The clone carrying this T cell receptor beta chain was observed a handful of times. Its antigen is as yet unknown. The sample originates from a study of beta chain features in type 1 diabetes. Study-wide points: Insertions at VDJ junctions were less frequent in type 1 diabetes patients. These patients also deleted more nucleotides at the same junctions. In cDNA sequencing, cells with high TCR expression could be over-represented.

The CDR3 length is 18 residues. CDR1 and CDR2 (germline): SGHTA, FQGNSA. Trimming removed 0 bases from V and 4 bases from J; junction bases left unmatched: 12. The study reverse transcribed the entire isolated RNA, so it sequenced expressed TCRB transcripts. TCRdb's copy holds only in-frame clones and misses some; the assay was immunoSEQ multiplex PCR. The table shows roughly 450,000 clones, with 14% occurring only once. The clonotype comes from a man in his thirties or forties in good health. The chain joins TRBV7-2 to TRBJ1-2; 9 bases align to TRBD1. Material for sequencing was naive CD4+ T cells from blood. The DNA for the CDR3 is TGTGCCAGCAGCTTAGCGCGGACAGGGGTCTCTTCGGCCTATGGCTACACCTTC. Translated, it gives CASSLARTGVSSAYGYTF.